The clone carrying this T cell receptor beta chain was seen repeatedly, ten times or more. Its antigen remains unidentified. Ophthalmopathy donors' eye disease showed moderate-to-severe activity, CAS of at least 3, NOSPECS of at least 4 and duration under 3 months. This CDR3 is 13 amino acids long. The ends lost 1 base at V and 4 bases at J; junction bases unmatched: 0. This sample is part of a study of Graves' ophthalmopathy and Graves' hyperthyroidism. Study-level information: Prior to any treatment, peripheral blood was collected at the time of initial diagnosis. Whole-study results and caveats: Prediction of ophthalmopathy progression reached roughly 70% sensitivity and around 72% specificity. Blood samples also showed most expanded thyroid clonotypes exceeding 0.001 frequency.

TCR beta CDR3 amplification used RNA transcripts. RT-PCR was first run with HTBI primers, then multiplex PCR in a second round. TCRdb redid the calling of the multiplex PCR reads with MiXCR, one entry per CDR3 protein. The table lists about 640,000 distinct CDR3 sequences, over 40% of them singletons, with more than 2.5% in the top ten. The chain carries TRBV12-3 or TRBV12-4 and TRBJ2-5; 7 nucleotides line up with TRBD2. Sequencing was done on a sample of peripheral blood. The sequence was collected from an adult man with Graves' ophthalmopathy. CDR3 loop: CASSLGLAETQYF. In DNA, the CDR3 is TGTGCCAGCAGTTTAGGACTAGCAGAGACCCAGTACTTC.